The clone carrying this T cell receptor (beta chain) was detected a few times. The data belong to a study of regulatory T cells in long-lasting Graves disease. The junction had 5 bases not matched to a gene; V was cut back by 4 bases and J by 15 bases. This CDR3 region has 11 residues. Time point given: newly diagnosed GD, antithyroid drugs for less than 3 months. PBMC-extracted RNA yielded the TCR library. Libraries of TCR beta came from iRepertoire HTBI primers plus Arm-PCR of CDR3 regions. Authors' analysis steps: Across samples, 60 or so TRBV and about 15 TRBJ segments were found. From the multiplex PCR reads, TCRdb called clonotypes with MiXCR, one entry per CDR3 protein. TCRdb, rather than the study authors, made the V and J calls. The sample contains approximately 470,000 distinct CDR3 sequences, about a sixth of which appear only once. These data also formed part of another study, on T cells in Graves' hyperthyroidism and ophthalmopathy. That work adds: Researchers found most expanded thyroid clonotypes above 0.001 in blood as well.

This receptor was identified in a man aged 35 to 55 with Graves disease. This material consisted of peripheral blood mononuclear cells (PBMCs), taken at new diagnosis, from a patient treated with antithyroid drugs. The chain is built from TRBV12-3 or TRBV12-4 and TRBJ1-5, with 8 bases matching TRBD1. The DNA for the CDR3 is TGTGCCAGCAGTTACGGACAGGGCCTGCATTTT. Translated: CASSYGQGLHF.